This TCR beta chain comes out of a study of blood T cell repertoires in COVID-19 (dated by TCRdb to between 2020 and 2021). For the wider study: Samples from collaborators originated in the United States, Italy and Spain and spanned both the acute and convalescent phases of COVID-19. The material from the prospective study consisted of cDNA or gDNA derived from T cells, B-cell-depleted T cells, or PBMCs. Subjects who had been exposed to COVID-19, were actively infected with it, or had recovered from it provided the deeply sampled blood TCRbeta repertoires that made up the dataset. The repertoires were released in a freely available public database meant as a resource for research on the immune response to SARS-CoV-2. The samples were drawn from two sources: the first 160 participants of the ongoing ImmuneRACE study, and 1,000 to 1,500 subjects contributed by 6 global collaborators. The sample metadata nearly always contained a de-identified subject ID, COVID-19 status, age in years and sex. Where HLA class I and class II types were available, the types were taken from metadata supplied by the sample provider, not from assay-based typing.

At one collaborating source in Seattle, patients were enrolled during active infection and were followed longitudinally through the course of disease. Collaborating institutions collected whole blood in K2EDTA tubes following their own protocols. Collaborator samples were shipped for TCRbeta analysis as frozen whole blood, isolated PBMCs, or DNA extracted from either sample type. What the work shows at the level of the full study, not this receptor alone: How much clinical and demographic metadata was included differed by source and by participant, and the metadata was provided uncurated.

CDR1 and CDR2, per the germline V gene, are SGHRS and YFSETQ. The CDR3 contains 16 residues, cysteine and phenylalanine counted. Left in the record is the CDR3 DNA by itself, 48 bases read in frame from the first base. V is cut by 0 bases and J by 6 bases, and the space between the germline ends is 18 bases. Comments on this clone: No cognate antigen has been identified for it. The input lacks base qualities; no much larger clone sits a single base away.

TCRbeta CDR3 regions were amplified from genomic DNA by means of the immunoSEQ Assay, a bias-controlled multiplex PCR. The authors processed their data as follows. Nucleated cell counts per sample were estimated from amplification of reference gene primers within the assay. To quantify the absolute abundance of each unique TCRbeta CDR3 rearrangement, sequence reads were collapsed and filtered. Productive Simpson clonality was computed per sample as the square root of Simpson's diversity index over productive rearrangements. TCRdb mirrors the immuneACCESS table, restricted to in-frame sequences. Some clones are absent from its copies; in checked studies, under half trace to an unresolved V gene, and the reason for the others is unknown. V, J and clone size reflect that table, while D and trimming were determined from the DNA. The sample contains about 170,000 clones, 80% to 90% of them found a single time. The ten largest clones add up to about 2.5% of the sample.

The V and J genes are TRBV5-1 and TRBJ1-2; TRBD1 is a possible D gene, resting on 5 matching bases. This clonotype was sampled from an elderly woman with COVID-19, enrolled during active disease. Sequencing used peripheral blood. The CDR3: CASSLAHGRALNGYTF. The nucleotide sequence reads TGCGCCAGCAGCTTGGCCCATGGCAGGGCGTTAAATGGCTACACCTTC.